This T cell receptor beta chain was found in a study of blood T cell repertoires in COVID-19. Overall study: COVID-19 samples from acute and convalescent phases originated in the United States, Italy and Spain. The analysed material was cDNA or gDNA that came from T cells, B-cell-depleted T cells, or PBMCs.

In the study's own analysis: Reference gene primer amplification gave nucleated cell count estimates. The table came from immunoSEQ multiplex PCR; TCRdb's copy has only in-frame clones and leaves some out. D and trimming come from the DNA, and the V and J calls and clone size come from that table. The sample contains approximately 40,000 clones, more than 70% of which appear only once. Trimming cost V 4 bases and J 2 bases, with 8 bases left between them. This CDR3 region has 13 residues. Per the germline V gene, CDR1 is MGHRA and CDR2 is YSYEKL. The sequence derives from a human donor in a cohort sampled during active COVID-19. Sequences were obtained from peripheral blood. V is TRBV4-1 and J is TRBJ2-5; no clear D. The CDR3 protein is CASSLQRQETQYF. The DNA of the CDR3 is TGCGCCAGCAGCCTGCAGCGACAAGAGACCCAGTACTTC.